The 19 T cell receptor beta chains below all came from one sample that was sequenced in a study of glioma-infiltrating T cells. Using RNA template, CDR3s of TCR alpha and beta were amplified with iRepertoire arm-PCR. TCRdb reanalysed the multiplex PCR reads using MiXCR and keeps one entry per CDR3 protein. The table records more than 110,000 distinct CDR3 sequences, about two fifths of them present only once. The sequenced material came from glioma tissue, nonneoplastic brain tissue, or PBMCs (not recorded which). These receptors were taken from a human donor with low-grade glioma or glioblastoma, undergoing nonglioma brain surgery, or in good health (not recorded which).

CDR3 sequence: CASSQAGEQFF. CDR3 coding DNA: TGTGCCAGCAGCCAAGCGGGTGAGCAGTTCTTC. V gene TRBV3-1 combines with J gene TRBJ2-1; unclear D gene. Germline V lookup: CDR1 LGHDT, CDR2 YNNKEL (reference sequence). This CDR3 spans 11 amino acids. The ends were cut back, 1 base at V and 9 bases at J, with 4 bases in the middle.

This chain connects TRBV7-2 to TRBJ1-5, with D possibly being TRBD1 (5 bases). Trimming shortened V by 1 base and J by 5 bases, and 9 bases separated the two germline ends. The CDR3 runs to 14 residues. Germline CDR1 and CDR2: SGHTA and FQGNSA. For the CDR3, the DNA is TGTGCCAGCAGCTTAGATAGGGGAGATCAGCCCCAGCATTTT. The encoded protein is CASSLDRGDQPQHF.

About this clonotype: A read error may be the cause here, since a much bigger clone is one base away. CDR3 sequence: CGSSNSYEQYF. The CDR3 DNA reads as TGTGGCAGCAGTAACTCCTACGAGCAGTACTTC. This rearrangement joins TRBV6-5 to TRBJ2-7; D remains unclear. Per germline, CDR1 MNHEY and CDR2 SVGAGI. This CDR3 is 11 amino acids long.

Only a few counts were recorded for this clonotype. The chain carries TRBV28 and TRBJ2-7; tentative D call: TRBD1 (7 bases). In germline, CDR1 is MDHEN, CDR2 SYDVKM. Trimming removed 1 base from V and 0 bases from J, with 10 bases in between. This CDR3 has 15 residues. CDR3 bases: TGTGCCAGCAGTTTATCCCAGGGGGGCTCCTACGAGCAGTACTTC. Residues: CASSLSQGGSYEQYF.

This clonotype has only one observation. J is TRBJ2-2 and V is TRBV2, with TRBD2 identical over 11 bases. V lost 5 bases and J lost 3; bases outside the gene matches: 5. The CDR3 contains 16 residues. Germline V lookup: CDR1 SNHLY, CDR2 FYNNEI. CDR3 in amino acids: CASSKLAGVDTGELFF. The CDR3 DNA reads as TGTGCCAGCAGTAAACTAGCGGGAGTTGACACCGGGGAGCTGTTTTTT.

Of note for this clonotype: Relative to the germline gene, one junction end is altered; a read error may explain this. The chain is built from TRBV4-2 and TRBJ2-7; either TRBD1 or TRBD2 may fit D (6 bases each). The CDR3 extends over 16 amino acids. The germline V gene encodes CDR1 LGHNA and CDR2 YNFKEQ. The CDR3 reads CASSQVAGQTSYKQYF. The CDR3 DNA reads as TGTGCCAGCAGCCAGGTGGCGGGACAAACTTCCTACAAGCAGTACTTC.

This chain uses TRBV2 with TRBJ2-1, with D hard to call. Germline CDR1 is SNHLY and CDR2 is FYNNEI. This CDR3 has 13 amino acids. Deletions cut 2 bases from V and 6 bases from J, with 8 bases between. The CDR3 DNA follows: TGTGCCAGCAGTGAAACGGGTCCCAATGAGCAGTTCTTC. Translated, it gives CASSETGPNEQFF.

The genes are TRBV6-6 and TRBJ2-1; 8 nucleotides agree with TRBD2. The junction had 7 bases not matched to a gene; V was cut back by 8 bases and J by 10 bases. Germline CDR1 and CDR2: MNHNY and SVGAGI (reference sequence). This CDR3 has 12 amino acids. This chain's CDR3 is CASERTGGEQFF. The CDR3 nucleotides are TGTGCCAGCGAGAGGACGGGAGGGGAGCAGTTCTTC.

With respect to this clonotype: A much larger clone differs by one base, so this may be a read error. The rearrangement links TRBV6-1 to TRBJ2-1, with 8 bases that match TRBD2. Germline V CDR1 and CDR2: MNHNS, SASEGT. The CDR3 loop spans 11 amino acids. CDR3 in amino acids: CGTSRYNEKFF. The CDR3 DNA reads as TGTGGGACTAGCAGGTACAATGAGAAGTTCTTC.

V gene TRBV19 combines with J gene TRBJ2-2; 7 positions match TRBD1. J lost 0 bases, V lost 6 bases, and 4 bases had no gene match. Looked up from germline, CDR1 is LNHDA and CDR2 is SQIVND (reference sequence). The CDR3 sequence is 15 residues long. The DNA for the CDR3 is TGTGCCAGTAGGACAGGGCGAGCGAACACCGGGGAGCTGTTTTTT. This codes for CASRTGRANTGELFF. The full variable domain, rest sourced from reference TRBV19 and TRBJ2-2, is DGGITQSPKYLFRKEGQNVTLSCEQNLNHDAMYWYRQDPGQGLRLIYYSQIVNDFQKGDIAEGYSVSREKKESFPLTVTSAQKNPTAFYLCASRTGRANTGELFFGEGSRLTVL.

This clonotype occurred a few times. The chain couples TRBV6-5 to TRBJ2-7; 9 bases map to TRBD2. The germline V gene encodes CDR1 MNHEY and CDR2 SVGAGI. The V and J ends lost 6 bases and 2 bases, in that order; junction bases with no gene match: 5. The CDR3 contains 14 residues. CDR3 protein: CASRGLARPYEQYF. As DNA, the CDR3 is TGTGCCAGCAGAGGACTAGCGAGGCCCTACGAGCAGTACTTC.

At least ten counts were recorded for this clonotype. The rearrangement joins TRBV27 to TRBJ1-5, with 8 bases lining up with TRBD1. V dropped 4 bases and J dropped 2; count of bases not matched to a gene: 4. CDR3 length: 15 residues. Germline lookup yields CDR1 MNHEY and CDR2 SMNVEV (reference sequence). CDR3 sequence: CASSSGQGGNQPQHF. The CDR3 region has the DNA TGTGCCAGCAGTTCCGGACAGGGCGGCAATCAGCCCCAGCATTTT.

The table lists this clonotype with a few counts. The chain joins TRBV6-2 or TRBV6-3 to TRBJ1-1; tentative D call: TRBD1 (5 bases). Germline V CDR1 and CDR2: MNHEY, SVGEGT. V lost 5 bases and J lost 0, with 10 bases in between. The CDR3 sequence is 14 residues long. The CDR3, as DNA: TGTGCCAGCAGTCGGGACGGAGTGAACACTGAAGCTTTCTTT. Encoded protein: CASSRDGVNTEAFF.

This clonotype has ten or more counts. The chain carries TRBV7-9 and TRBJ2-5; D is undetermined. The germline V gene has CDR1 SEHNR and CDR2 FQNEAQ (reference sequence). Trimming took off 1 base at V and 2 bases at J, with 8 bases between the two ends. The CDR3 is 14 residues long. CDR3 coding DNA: TGTGCCAGCAGCTTAGAGGCCAAGCAAGAGACCCAGTACTTC. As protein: CASSLEAKQETQYF.

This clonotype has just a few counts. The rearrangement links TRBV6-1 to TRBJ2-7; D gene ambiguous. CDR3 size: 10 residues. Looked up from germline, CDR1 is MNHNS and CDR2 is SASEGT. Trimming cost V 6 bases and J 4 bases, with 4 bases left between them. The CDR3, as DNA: TGTGCCAGCAGCATGTACGAGCAGTACTTC. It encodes CASSMYEQYF.

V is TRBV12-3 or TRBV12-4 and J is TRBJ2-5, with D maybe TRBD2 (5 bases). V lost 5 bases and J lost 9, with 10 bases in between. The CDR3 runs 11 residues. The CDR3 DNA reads TGTGCCAGCAGTCGGGGAATGCCCCAGTACTTC. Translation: CASSRGMPQYF.

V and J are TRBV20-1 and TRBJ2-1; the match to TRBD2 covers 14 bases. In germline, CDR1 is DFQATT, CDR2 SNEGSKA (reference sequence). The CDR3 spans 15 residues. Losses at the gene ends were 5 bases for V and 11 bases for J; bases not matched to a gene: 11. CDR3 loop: CSARGTSGSNGKQFF. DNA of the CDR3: TGCAGTGCTCGCGGGACTAGCGGGAGTAACGGCAAGCAGTTCTTC.

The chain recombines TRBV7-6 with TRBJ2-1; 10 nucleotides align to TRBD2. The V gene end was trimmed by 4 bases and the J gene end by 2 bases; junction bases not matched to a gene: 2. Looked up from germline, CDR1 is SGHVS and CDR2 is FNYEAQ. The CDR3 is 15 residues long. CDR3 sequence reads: CASSWTSGTYNEQFF. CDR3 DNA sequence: TGTGCCAGCAGCTGGACTAGCGGAACCTACAATGAGCAGTTCTTC.

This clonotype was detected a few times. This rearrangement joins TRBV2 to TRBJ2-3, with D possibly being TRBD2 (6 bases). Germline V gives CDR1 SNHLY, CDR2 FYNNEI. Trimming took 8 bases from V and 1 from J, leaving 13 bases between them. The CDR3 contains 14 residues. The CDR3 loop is CASRSSGGTDTQYF. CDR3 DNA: TGTGCCAGCCGGAGTAGCGGAGGCACAGATACGCAGTATTTT.